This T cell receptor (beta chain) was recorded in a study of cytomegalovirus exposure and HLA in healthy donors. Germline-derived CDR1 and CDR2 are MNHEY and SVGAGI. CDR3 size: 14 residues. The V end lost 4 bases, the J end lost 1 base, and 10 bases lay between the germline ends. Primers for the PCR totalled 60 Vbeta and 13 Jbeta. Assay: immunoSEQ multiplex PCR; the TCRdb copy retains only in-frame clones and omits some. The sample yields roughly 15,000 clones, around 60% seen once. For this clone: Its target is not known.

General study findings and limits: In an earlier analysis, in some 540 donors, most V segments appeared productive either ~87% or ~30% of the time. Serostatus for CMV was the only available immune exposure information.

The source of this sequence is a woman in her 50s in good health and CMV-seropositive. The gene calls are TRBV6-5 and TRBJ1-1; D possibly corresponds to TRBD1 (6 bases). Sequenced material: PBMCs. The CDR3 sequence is CASSLKGQNTEAFF. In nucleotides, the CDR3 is TGTGCCAGCAGTTTGAAGGGACAGAACACTGAAGCTTTCTTT.